One sample yielded the 20 T cell receptor beta chains listed below, sequenced in a study of T cells in Graves' hyperthyroidism and ophthalmopathy. Amplification targeted TCR beta CDR3 regions from RNA transcripts. Using the HTBI primer set, a first-round RT-PCR was run on the TCR CDR3. TCRdb called the multiplex PCR reads again in MiXCR, with one record for every CDR3 protein. Of 340,000 or so distinct CDR3 sequences in the sample, 15% to 20% were seen once. The sample comprised blood. These receptors were collected from a woman between 50 and 59 years old with Graves' hyperthyroidism.

This clonotype was detected many times. The rearrangement joins TRBV5-1 to TRBJ2-1; D may correspond to TRBD1 or TRBD2 (6 bases each). CDR3 size: 15 residues. From germline, CDR1 is SGHRS and CDR2 YFSETQ. With 0 bases removed from V and 3 bases from J, the gap between germline ends came to 10 bases. DNA of the CDR3: TGCGCCAGCAGCTTGGCAGGGGAGGACTACAATGAGCAGTTCTTC. Its translation is CASSLAGEDYNEQFF.

This clonotype was seen a few times. This sequence joins TRBV5-6 and TRBJ2-1; D remains unclear. The CDR3 length is 14 residues. Germline lookup yields CDR1 SGHDT and CDR2 YYEEEE. The ends were cut back, 2 bases at V and 6 bases at J, with 12 bases in the middle. The DNA for the CDR3 is TGTGCCAGCAGCTTAGGCGGCGGTTTCAATGAGCAGTTCTTC. This translates into CASSLGGGFNEQFF.

In this sample, this clonotype turned up many times. The V gene is TRBV5-5, the J gene TRBJ2-1; the match to TRBD2 covers 8 bases. The V gene's germline CDR1 is SGHKS and CDR2 YYEKEE (reference sequence). The V and J ends lost 4 bases and 7 bases, in that order; junction bases with no gene match: 10. The CDR3 is made up of 15 amino acids. The CDR3 nucleotides are TGTGCCAGCAGCCCCCCGCGGGGGGCAATTAATGAGCAGTTCTTC. The encoded protein is CASSPPRGAINEQFF.

The chain couples TRBV12-3 or TRBV12-4 to TRBJ1-6; TRBD1 might be the D (5 bases). The CDR3 extends over 14 amino acids. V was cut by 2 bases and J by 10 bases, with 12 bases left in between. The CDR3 is CASSLIRGHSPLHF. DNA for the CDR3: TGTGCCAGCAGTTTAATAAGAGGACACTCACCCCTCCACTTT.

This clonotype was recorded at least ten times. The chain employs TRBV18 and TRBJ2-1; D may correspond to TRBD1 or TRBD2 (5 bases each). Per germline, CDR1 KGHSH and CDR2 LQKENI. The CDR3 totals 13 residues. Trimming removed 4 bases at V and 5 bases at J, with 9 bases between. CDR3 DNA sequence: TGTGCCAGCTCACTGGGACCCAACAATGAGCAGTTCTTC. Translated: CASSLGPNNEQFF.

This chain joins TRBV5-4 and TRBJ2-7; 7 bases are a match to TRBD2. V was pared by 3 bases and J by 5 bases, with 8 bases of the junction left unmatched. CDR3 length equals 14 residues. The V gene's germline CDR1 is SGHNT and CDR2 YYREEE (reference sequence). This CDR3 reads CASSSYLGGDEQYF. The CDR3, as DNA: TGTGCCAGCAGCTCCTACCTGGGGGGGGACGAGCAGTACTTC.

The rearrangement uses TRBV9 and TRBJ1-2; D may be TRBD1 (5 bases). Germline values: CDR1 SGDLS, CDR2 YYNGEE. The CDR3 is 13 amino acids. Trimming left V 6 bases short and J 10 bases short, with 19 bases between. The CDR3 loop is CASTTGADFHYTF. For the CDR3, the DNA is TGTGCCAGCACAACCGGGGCCGATTTTCACTACACCTTC.

This clonotype was counted between two and nine times. The DNA for the CDR3 is TGTGCCAGCGGGGCTAGCGGGAGTAATGAGCAGTTCTTC. This translates into CASGASGSNEQFF. The genes are TRBV13 and TRBJ2-1, with 10 bases that match TRBD2. The germline gives CDR1 PRHDT, CDR2 FYEKMQ (reference sequence). The V segment lost 8 bases and the J segment 7 bases; nucleotides outside the gene matches: 5. This CDR3 is 13 amino acids long. The variable domain in full, with the rest retrieved from reference TRBV13 and TRBJ2-1, is AAGVIQSPRHLIKEKRETATLKCYPIPRHDTVYWYQQGPGQDPQFLISFYEKMQSDKGSIPDRFSAQQFSDYHSELNMSSLELGDSALYFCASGASGSNEQFFGPGTRLTVL.

This clonotype was detected a few times. The V gene is TRBV27, the J gene TRBJ1-4; D ambiguous. The CDR3 has 14 amino acids. Germline V gene lookup returns CDR1 MNHEY and CDR2 SMNVEV (reference sequence). Trimming removed 5 bases at V and 8 bases at J, with 15 bases between. Written as DNA, the CDR3 is TGTGCCAGCAGTGAGGAACCTTTCGGGGAAAAACTGTTTTTT. It is translated as CASSEEPFGEKLFF.

Notes on this clonotype: A much larger clone differs by one base, so this may be a read error. The gene calls are TRBV2 and TRBJ2-7; D gene ambiguous. CDR3 length: 14 amino acids. V shed 3 bases and J shed 6 bases, with 15 bases lying between them. The germline V gene encodes CDR1 SNHLY and CDR2 FYNNEI. The CDR3 is CASSEGAGTCEQYF. The CDR3 DNA sequence: TGTGCCAGCAGTGAGGGTGCTGGTACCTGCGAGCAGTACTTC.

V gene TRBV19 combines with J gene TRBJ1-4, with D perhaps matching TRBD1 (5 bases). Trimming removed 3 bases from V and 0 bases from J, with 8 bases in between. The germline V gene encodes CDR1 LNHDA and CDR2 SQIVND (reference sequence). This CDR3 contains 15 residues. The CDR3 DNA reads TGTGCCAGTAGTATGACAGATGCAACTAATGAAAAACTGTTTTTT. Translating gives CASSMTDATNEKLFF.

This clonotype was counted between two and nine times. The chain uses TRBV6-1 and TRBJ2-1; D remains unclear. The CDR3 sequence is 16 residues long. V gave up 3 bases and J gave up 4 bases, with 16 bases separating them. Germline V gene data show CDR1 as MNHNS and CDR2 as SASEGT. The CDR3 nucleotides read TGTGCCAGCAGTGAGGGCTACAACAACCCTTACAATGAGCAGTTCTTC. Translation gives CASSEGYNNPYNEQFF.

There are many counts of this clonotype. The V call is TRBV12-3 or TRBV12-4, the J call TRBJ2-5; 9 bases are shared with TRBD1. V gave up 3 bases and J gave up 5 bases; unmatched junction bases: 7. The CDR3 contains 15 residues. This chain's CDR3 is CASSFIGTGRETQYF. The CDR3 DNA follows: TGTGCCAGCAGTTTTATCGGGACAGGGAGGGAGACCCAGTACTTC.

This clonotype was seen repeatedly, ten times or more. The chain links TRBV3-1 to TRBJ1-6; a possible D gene is TRBD1 (6 bases). Germline values: CDR1 LGHDT, CDR2 YNNKEL (reference sequence). The CDR3 runs to 14 residues. Trimming took off 0 bases at V and 9 bases at J, with 9 bases between the two ends. The chain's CDR3 is CASSQEGAPSPLHF. In DNA, the CDR3 is TGTGCCAGCAGCCAAGAGGGGGCGCCTTCACCCCTCCACTTT.

This clonotype was seen a few times. V usage is TRBV30 and J usage is TRBJ1-2, with D hard to call. Germline values: CDR1 GTSNPN, CDR2 SVGIG (reference sequence). V gave up 5 bases and J gave up 3 bases, with 13 bases separating them. The CDR3 loop spans 13 amino acids. CDR3 bases: TGTGCCTGGGGTAGGGTACGCGACTATGGCTACACCTTC. This translates into CAWGRVRDYGYTF.

The rearrangement uses TRBV9 and TRBJ1-1; no clear D gene. Germline CDR1 SGDLS, CDR2 YYNGEE. This CDR3 comprises 13 residues. Trimming cost V 2 bases and J 4 bases, with 9 bases left between them. In nucleotides, the CDR3 is TGTGCCAGCAGCGTCGATACCCTCACTGAAGCTTTCTTT. It encodes CASSVDTLTEAFF.

This clonotype was seen only a few times. The chain links TRBV20-1 to TRBJ2-7, with a tentative D call TRBD1 (6 bases). CDR1 and CDR2 from the germline V gene are DFQATT and SNEGSKA (reference sequence). Trimming took 1 base from V and 6 from J, leaving 16 bases between them. The CDR3 is made up of 14 amino acids. The CDR3: CSARVWDTDSEQYF. The CDR3 coding sequence is TGCAGTGCTAGAGTTTGGGACACGGACTCCGAGCAGTACTTC.

This clonotype was seen only a few times. It may be a read error: a sequence one base away is much more abundant. The rearrangement joins TRBV12-3 or TRBV12-4 to TRBJ2-7; the D gene is possibly TRBD2 (6 bases). This CDR3 has 15 amino acids. Trimming pared 2 bases from V and 3 bases from J, leaving 14 bases between. CDR3 sequence: CASSLPSREIYEQYF. In DNA form, the CDR3 reads TGTGCCAGCAGTTTACCTAGCCGGGAGATCTACGAGCAGTACTTC.

The V call is TRBV7-2, the J call TRBJ1-2; D gene ambiguous. Looked up from germline, CDR1 is SGHTA and CDR2 is FQGNSA. V was shortened by 3 bases and J by 0 bases, with 8 bases between the two germline ends. The CDR3 loop spans 14 amino acids. CDR3 sequence (DNA): TGTGCCAGCAGCTTTCGCGCCTCTAACTATGGCTACACCTTC. Protein product: CASSFRASNYGYTF.

This clonotype was observed at least ten times. This chain's CDR3 is CASSDWQGARGNTIYF. CDR3 nucleotides: TGTGCCAGCAGTGATTGGCAGGGGGCGCGGGGAAACACCATATATTTT. This chain joins TRBV2 and TRBJ1-3; 8 bases line up with TRBD1. The J segment lost 4 bases and the V segment lost 3 bases, leaving 8 bases of the junction unmatched. This CDR3 is built from 16 residues. The germline V gene has CDR1 SNHLY and CDR2 FYNNEI. The full variable domain, with the rest looked up from reference TRBV2 and TRBJ1-3, is EPEVTQTPSHQVTQMGQEVILRCVPISNHLYFYWYRQILGQKVEFLVSFYNNEISEKSEIFDDQFSVERPDGSNFTLKIRSTKLEDSAMYFCASSDWQGARGNTIYFGEGSWLTVV.